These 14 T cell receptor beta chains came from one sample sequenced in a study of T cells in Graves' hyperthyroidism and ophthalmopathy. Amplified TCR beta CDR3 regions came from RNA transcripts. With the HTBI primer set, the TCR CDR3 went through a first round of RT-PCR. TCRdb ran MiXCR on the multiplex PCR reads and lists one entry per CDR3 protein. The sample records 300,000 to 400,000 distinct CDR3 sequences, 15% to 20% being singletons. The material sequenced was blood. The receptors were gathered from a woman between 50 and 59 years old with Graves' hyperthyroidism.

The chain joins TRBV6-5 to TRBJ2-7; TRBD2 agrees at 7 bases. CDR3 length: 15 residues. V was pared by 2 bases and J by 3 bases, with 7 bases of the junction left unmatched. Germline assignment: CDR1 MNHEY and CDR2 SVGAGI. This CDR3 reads CASSYGTTSNYEQYF. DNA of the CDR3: TGTGCCAGCAGTTACGGGACTACCAGTAACTACGAGCAGTACTTC.

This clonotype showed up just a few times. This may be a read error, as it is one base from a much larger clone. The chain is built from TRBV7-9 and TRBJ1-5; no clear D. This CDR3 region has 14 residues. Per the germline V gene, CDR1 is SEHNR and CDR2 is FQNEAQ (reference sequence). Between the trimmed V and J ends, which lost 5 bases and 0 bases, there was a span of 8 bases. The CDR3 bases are TGTGCCAGCAGCCACCAGGATAGCAATCAGCCCCAGCATTTT. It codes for CASSHQDSNQPQHF.

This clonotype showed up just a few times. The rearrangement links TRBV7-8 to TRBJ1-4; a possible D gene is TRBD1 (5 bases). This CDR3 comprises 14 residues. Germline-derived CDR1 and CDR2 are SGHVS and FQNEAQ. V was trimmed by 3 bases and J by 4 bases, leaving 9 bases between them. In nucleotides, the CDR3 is TGTGCCAGCAGCTTCCCGGGGGTTAATGAAAAACTGTTTTTT. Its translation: CASSFPGVNEKLFF.

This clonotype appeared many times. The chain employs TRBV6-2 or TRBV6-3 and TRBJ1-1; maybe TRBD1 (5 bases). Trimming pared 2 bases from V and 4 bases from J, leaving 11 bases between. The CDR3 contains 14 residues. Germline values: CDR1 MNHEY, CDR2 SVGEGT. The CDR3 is CASSYKGKGTEAFF. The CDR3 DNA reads TGTGCCAGCAGTTACAAGGGGAAAGGCACTGAAGCTTTCTTT.

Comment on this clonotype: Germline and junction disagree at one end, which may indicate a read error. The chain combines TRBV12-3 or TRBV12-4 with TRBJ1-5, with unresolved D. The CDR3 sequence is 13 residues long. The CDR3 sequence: CASSPQTNQLQHF. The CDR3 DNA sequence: TGTGCCAGCAGTCCCCAAACCAATCAGCTCCAGCATTTT.

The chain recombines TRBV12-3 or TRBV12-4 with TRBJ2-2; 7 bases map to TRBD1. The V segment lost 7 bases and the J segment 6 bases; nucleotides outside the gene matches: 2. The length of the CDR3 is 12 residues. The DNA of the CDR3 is TGTGCCAGCACCGACAGGGCCGGGGAGCTGTTTTTT. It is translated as CASTDRAGELFF.

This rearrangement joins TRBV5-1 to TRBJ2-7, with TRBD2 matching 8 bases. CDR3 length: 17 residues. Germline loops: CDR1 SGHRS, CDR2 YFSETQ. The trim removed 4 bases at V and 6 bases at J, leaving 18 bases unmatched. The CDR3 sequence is CASSRPTKIERGPEQYV. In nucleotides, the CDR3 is TGCGCCAGCAGCCGCCCCACTAAAATTGAGCGGGGGCCCGAGCAGTACGTC.

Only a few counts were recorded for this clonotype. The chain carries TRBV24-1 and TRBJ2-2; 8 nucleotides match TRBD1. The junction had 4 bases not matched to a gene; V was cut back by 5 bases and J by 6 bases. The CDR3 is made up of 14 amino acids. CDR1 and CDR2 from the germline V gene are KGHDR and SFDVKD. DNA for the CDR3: TGTGCCACCAGTGGGGACAGGTGGGCCGGGGAGCTGTTTTTT. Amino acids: CATSGDRWAGELFF.

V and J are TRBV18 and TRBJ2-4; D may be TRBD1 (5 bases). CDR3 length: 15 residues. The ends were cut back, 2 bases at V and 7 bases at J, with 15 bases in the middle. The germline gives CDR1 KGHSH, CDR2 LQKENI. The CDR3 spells CASSPLGVKGNIQYF. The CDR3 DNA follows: TGTGCCAGCTCACCATTGGGCGTCAAGGGGAACATTCAGTACTTC.

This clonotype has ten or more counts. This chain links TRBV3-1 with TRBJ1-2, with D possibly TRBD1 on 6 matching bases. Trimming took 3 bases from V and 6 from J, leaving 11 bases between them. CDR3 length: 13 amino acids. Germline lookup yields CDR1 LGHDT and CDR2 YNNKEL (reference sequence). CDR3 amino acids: CASSQTGGNGYTF. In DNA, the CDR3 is TGTGCCAGCAGCCAGACAGGAGGGAATGGCTACACCTTC. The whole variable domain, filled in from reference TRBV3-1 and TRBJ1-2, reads DTAVSQTPKYLVTQMGNDKSIKCEQNLGHDTMYWYKQDSKKFLKIMFSYNNKELIINETVPNRFSPKSPDKAHLNLHINSLELGDSAVYFCASSQTGGNGYTFGSGTRLTVV.

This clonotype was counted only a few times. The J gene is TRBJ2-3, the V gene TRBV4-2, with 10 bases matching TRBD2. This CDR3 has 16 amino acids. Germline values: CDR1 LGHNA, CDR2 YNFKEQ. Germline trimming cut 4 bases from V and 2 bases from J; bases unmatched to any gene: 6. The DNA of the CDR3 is TGTGCCAGCAGCCCCGAGCGGGGGGGCCCCACAGATACGCAGTATTTT. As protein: CASSPERGGPTDTQYF.

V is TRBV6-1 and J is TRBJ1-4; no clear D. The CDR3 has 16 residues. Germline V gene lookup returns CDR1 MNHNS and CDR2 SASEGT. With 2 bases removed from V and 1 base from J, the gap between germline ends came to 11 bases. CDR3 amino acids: CASSENGLVTNEKLFF. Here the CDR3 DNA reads TGTGCCAGCAGTGAAAACGGGCTCGTAACTAATGAAAAACTGTTTTTT.

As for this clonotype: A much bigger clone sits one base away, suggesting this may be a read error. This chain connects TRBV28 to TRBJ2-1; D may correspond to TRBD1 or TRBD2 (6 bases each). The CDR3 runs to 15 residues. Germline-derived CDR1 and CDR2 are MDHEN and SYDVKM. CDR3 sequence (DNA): TGTGCCAGCAGTCCACCTCCGGGGGCTATGGATGAGCAGCTCTTC. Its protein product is CASSPPPGAMDEQLF. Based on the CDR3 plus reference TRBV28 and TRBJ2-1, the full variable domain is DVKVTQSSRYLVKRTGEKVFLECVQDMDHENMFWYRQDPGLGLRLIYFSYDVKMKEKGDIPEGYSVSREKKERFSLILESASTNQTSMYLCASSPPPGAMDEQLFGPGTRLTVL.

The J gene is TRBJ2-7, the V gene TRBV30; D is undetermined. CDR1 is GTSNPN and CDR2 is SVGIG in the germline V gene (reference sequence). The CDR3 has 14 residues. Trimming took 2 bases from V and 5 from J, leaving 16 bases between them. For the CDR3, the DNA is TGTGCCTGGAGTCCCGGGCCGGCTGGGCACGAGCAGTACGTC. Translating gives CAWSPGPAGHEQYV.